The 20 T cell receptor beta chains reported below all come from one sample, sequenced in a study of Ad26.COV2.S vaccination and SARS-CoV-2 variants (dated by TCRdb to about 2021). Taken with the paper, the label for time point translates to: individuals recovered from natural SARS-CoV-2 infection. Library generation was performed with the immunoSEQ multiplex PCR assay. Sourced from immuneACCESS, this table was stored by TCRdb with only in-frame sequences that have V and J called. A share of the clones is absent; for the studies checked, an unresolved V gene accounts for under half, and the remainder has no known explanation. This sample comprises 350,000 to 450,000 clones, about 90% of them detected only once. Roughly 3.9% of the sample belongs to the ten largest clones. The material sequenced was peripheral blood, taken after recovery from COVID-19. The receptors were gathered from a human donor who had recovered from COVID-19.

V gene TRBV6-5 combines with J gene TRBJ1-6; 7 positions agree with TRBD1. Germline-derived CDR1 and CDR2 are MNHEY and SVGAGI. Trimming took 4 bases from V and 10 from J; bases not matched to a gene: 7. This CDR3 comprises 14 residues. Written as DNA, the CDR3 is TGTGCCAGCAGTTCACAGGGGAACCTCTCACCCCTCCACTTT. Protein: CASSSQGNLSPLHF.

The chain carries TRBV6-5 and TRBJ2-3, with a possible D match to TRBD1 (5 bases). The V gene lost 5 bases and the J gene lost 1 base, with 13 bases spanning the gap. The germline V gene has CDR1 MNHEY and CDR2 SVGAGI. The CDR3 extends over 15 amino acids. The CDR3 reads CASSNPRDGTDTQYF. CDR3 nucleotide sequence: TGTGCCAGCAGTAACCCCAGGGATGGCACAGATACGCAGTATTTT.

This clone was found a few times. The CDR3 spells CASRDTIGAFF. CDR3 nucleotides: TGCGCCAGCCGGGACACTATCGGAGCTTTCTTT. The rearrangement uses TRBV10-2 and TRBJ1-1, with D maybe TRBD1 (6 bases). Germline CDR1 reads WSHSY; CDR2 reads SAAADI. CDR3 length: 11 residues. V lost 8 bases and J lost 10, with 14 bases in between.

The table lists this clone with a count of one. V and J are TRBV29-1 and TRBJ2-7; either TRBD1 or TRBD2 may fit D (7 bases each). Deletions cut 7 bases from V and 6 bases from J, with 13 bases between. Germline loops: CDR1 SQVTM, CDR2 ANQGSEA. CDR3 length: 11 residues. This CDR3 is CSARGGREQYF. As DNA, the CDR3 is TGCAGCGCCAGGGGGGGTCGCGAGCAGTACTTC.

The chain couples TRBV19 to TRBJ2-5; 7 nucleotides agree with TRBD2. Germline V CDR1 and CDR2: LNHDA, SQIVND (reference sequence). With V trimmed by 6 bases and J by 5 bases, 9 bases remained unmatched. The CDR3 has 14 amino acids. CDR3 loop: CASRAVGGGETQYF. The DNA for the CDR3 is TGTGCCAGTAGGGCCGTCGGGGGAGGGGAGACCCAGTACTTC. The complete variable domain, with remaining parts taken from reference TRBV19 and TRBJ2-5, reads DGGITQSPKYLFRKEGQNVTLSCEQNLNHDAMYWYRQDPGQGLRLIYYSQIVNDFQKGDIAEGYSVSREKKESFPLTVTSAQKNPTAFYLCASRAVGGGETQYFGPGTRLLVL.

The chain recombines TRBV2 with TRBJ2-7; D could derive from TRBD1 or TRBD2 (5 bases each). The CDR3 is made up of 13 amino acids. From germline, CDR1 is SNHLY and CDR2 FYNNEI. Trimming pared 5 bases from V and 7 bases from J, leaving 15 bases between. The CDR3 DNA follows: TGTGCCAGCAGTCGAACCGGGACCCCAGAGCAGTACTTC. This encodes CASSRTGTPEQYF.

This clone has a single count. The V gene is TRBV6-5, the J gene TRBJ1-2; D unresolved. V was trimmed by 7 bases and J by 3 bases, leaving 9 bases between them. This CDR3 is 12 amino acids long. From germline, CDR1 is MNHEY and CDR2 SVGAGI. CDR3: CASMRSDYGYTF. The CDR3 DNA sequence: TGTGCCAGCATGAGGTCTGACTATGGCTACACCTTC.

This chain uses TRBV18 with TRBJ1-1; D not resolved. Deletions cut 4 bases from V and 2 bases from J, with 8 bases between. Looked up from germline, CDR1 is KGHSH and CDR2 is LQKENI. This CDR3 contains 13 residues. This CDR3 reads CASSQTPNTEAFF. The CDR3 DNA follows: TGTGCCAGCTCACAGACCCCCAACACTGAAGCTTTCTTT.

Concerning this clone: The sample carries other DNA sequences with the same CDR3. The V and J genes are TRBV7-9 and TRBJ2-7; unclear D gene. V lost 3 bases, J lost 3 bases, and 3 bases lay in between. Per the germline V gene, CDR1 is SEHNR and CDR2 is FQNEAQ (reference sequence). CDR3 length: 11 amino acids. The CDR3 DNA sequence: TGTGCCAGCAGCTTTAGCTACGAGCAGTACTTC. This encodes CASSFSYEQYF. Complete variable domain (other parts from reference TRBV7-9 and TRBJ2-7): DTGVSQNPRHKITKRGQNVTFRCDPISEHNRLYWYRQTLGQGPEFLTYFQNEAQLEKSRLLSDRFSAERPKGSFSTLEIQRTEQGDSAMYLCASSFSYEQYFGPGTRLTVT.

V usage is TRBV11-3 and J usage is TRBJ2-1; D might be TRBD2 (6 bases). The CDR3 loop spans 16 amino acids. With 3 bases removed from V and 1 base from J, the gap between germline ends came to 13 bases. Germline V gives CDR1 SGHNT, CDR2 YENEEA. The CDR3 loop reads CASSFGMGGSYNEQFF. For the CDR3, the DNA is TGTGCCAGCAGCTTCGGGATGGGGGGTTCCTACAATGAGCAGTTCTTC.

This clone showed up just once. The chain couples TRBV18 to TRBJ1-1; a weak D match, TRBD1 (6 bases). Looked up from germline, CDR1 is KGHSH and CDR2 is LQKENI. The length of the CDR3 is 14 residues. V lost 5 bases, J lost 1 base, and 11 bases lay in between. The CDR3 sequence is CASSTKGGNTEAFF. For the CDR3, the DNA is TGTGCCAGCTCAACGAAAGGGGGGAACACTGAAGCTTTCTTT.

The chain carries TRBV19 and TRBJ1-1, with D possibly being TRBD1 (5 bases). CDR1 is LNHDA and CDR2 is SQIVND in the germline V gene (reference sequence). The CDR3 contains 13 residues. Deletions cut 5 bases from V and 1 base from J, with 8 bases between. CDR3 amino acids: CASSPGGNTEAFF. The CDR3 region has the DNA TGTGCCAGTAGTCCCGGGGGGAACACTGAAGCTTTCTTT.

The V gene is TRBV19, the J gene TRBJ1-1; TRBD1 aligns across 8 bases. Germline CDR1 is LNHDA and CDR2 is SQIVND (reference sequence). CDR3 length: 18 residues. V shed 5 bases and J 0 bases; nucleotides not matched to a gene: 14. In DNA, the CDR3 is TGTGCCAGTAGTCCCTCGACAGGGGCCCCAACCGTGAACACTGAAGCTTTCTTT. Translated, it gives CASSPSTGAPTVNTEAFF.

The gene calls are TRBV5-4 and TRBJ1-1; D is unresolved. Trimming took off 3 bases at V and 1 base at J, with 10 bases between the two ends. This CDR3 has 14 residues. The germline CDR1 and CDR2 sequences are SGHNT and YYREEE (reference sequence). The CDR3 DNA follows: TGTGCCAGCAGCTCCAAATCGGCGAACACTGAAGCTTTCTTT. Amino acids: CASSSKSANTEAFF.

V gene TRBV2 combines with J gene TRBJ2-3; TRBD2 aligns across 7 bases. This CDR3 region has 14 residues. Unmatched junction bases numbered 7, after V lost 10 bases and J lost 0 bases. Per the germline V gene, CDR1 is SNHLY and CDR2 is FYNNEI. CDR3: CATGDYSSTDTQYF. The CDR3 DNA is TGTGCCACCGGGGACTATTCTAGCACAGATACGCAGTATTTT.

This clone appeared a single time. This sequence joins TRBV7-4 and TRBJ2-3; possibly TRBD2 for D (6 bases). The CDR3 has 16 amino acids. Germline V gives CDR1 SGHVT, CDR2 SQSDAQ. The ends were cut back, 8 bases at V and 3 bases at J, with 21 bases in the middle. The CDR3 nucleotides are TGTGCCAGCGGATCCCGCCCGGGGGTAGGAACAGATACGCAGTATTTT. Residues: CASGSRPGVGTDTQYF.

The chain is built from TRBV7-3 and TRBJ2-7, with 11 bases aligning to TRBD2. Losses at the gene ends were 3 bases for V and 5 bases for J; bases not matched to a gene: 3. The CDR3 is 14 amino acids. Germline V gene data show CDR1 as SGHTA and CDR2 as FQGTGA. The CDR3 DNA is TGTGCCAGCAGCTTTAGCGGGGGGGTCCACGAGCAGTACTTC. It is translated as CASSFSGGVHEQYF. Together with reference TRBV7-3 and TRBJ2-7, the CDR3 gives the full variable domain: GAGVSQTPSNKVTEKGKYVELRCDPISGHTALYWYRQSLGQGPEFLIYFQGTGAADDSGLPNDRFFAVRPEGSVSTLKIQRTERGDSAVYLCASSFSGGVHEQYFGPGTRLTVT.

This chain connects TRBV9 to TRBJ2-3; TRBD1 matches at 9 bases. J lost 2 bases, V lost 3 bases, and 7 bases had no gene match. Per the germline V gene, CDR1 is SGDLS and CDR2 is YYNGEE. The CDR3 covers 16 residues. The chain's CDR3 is CASSAQGALITDTQYF. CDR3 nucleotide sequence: TGTGCCAGCAGCGCACAGGGGGCGCTTATCACAGATACGCAGTATTTT.

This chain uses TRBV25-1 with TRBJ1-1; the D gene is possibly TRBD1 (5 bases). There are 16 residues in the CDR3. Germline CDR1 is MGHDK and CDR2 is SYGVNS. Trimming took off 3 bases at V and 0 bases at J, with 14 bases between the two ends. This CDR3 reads CASSDGGRVMNTEAFF. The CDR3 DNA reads TGTGCCAGCAGTGACGGGGGTAGGGTCATGAACACTGAAGCTTTCTTT.

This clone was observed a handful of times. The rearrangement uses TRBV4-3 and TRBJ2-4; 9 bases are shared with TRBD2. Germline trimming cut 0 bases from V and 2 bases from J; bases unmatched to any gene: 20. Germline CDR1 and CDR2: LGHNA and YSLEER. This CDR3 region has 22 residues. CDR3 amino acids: CASSQETRVAGVLFGPKNIQYF. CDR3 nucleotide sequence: TGCGCCAGCAGCCAAGAGACGAGGGTAGCGGGGGTGCTTTTTGGACCCAAAAACATTCAGTACTTC.